A selection of T cell receptor beta chains follows, all from one sample in a study of shared clonotypes between healthy human individuals. Profiling relied on immunoSEQ multiplex PCR, and the TCRdb table lists in-frame clones only, not all of them. This table holds some 200,000 clones, over 50% found once. The source material was memory CD4+ T cells sorted from blood. Receptor source: a young man in good health. The CDR3 runs from the conserved cysteine through the conserved F or W. Fields, in order: V gene, J gene, D gene, clone size, CDR3 protein, CDR3 DNA. The D gene is left open where the match is weak. Clone size is stated in some rows and not others, as once, few, many or a class when expanded.

TRBV6-6	TRBJ2-1	.	few	CASSPRNEQFF	TGTGCCAGCAGTCCCCGCAATGAGCAGTTCTTC
TRBV27	TRBJ1-1	.	many	CASSLDRMVHTEAFF	TGTGCCAGCAGTTTAGACAGGATGGTGCACACTGAAGCTTTCTTT
TRBV2	TRBJ2-3	.	.	CASSEHRRRKSTDTQYF	TGTGCCAGCAGTGAACATAGGAGGAGGAAAAGCACAGATACGCAGTATTTT
TRBV29-1	TRBJ2-7	TRBD2	.	CSVELIAGGIYEQYF	TGCAGCGTTGAATTAATAGCGGGAGGGATCTACGAGCAGTACTTC
TRBV7-8	TRBJ1-3	.	.	CASSLGEARGNTIYF	TGTGCCAGCAGCCTAGGGGAGGCAAGAGGAAACACCATATATTTT
TRBV5-1	TRBJ2-2	TRBD2	.	CASSQGLAGATGELFF	TGCGCCAGCAGCCAGGGACTAGCGGGAGCCACCGGGGAGCTGTTTTTT
TRBV18	TRBJ2-7	TRBD1	.	CASSPTGGSYEQYF	TGTGCCAGCTCACCCACAGGGGGCTCCTACGAGCAGTACTTC
TRBV7-6	TRBJ2-5	.	.	CASSLDRWGSTGETQYF	TGTGCCAGCAGCTTAGATCGTTGGGGGAGTACGGGCGAGACCCAGTACTTC
TRBV27	TRBJ1-1	.	.	CASRPYGNTEAFF	TGTGCCAGCAGGCCGTACGGGAACACTGAAGCTTTCTTT
TRBV4-1	TRBJ1-3	.	.	CASSQGSSGNTIYF	TGCGCCAGCAGCCAAGGCAGCTCTGGAAACACCATATATTTT
TRBV6-1	TRBJ2-7	TRBD2	.	CASSERQRDYEQYF	TGTGCCAGCAGCGAACGTCAGCGGGACTACGAGCAGTACTTC
TRBV5-4	TRBJ2-7	TRBD2	few	CATVAGGPSGRNYEQYF	TGTGCCACCGTAGCGGGAGGGCCCTCGGGGAGAAACTACGAGCAGTACTTC
TRBV14	TRBJ1-4	.	.	CASSRQTYEKLFF	TGTGCCAGCAGCCGTCAGACTTATGAAAAACTGTTTTTT
TRBV7-2	TRBJ2-1	.	.	CASSSNSRRGNEQFF	TGTGCCAGCAGTTCCAACTCTAGAAGGGGGAATGAGCAGTTCTTC
TRBV6-5	TRBJ2-3	.	.	CASRADGDTQYF	TGTGCCAGCAGGGCAGACGGAGATACGCAGTATTTT
TRBV25-1	TRBJ2-1	.	few	CASSEGQGEQFF	TGTGCCAGCAGTGAGGGGCAAGGGGAGCAGTTCTTC
TRBV7-8	TRBJ1-2	.	.	CASSSREGHYGYTF	TGTGCCAGCAGCTCGAGGGAGGGACACTATGGCTACACCTTC
TRBV2	TRBJ1-4	.	.	CASSDARLFF	TGTGCCAGCAGTGACGCGAGACTGTTTTTT
TRBV19	TRBJ1-1	.	few	CASSRNTEAFF	TGTGCCAGTAGTAGGAACACTGAAGCTTTCTTT
TRBV2	TRBJ2-5	.	few	CASRGQTETQYF	TGTGCCAGCAGGGGGCAGACAGAGACCCAGTACTTC
TRBV30	TRBJ2-1	.	.	CAWSSITYNEQFF	TGTGCCTGGAGTTCTATAACCTACAATGAGCAGTTCTTC
TRBV10-2	TRBJ1-2	.	few	CASSESADYGYTF	TGCGCCAGCAGTGAGTCGGCCGACTATGGCTACACCTTC
TRBV2	TRBJ1-1	.	.	CASRETTAGTEAFF	TGTGCCAGCAGAGAGACCACGGCGGGCACTGAAGCTTTCTTT
TRBV5-1	TRBJ2-6	TRBD2	.	CASSAGLANSGANVLTF	TGCGCCAGCAGCGCGGGACTAGCGAACTCTGGGGCCAACGTCCTGACTTTC
TRBV2	TRBJ2-7	TRBD2	.	CASSDGGRDEQYF	TGTGCCAGCAGTGATGGAGGGAGGGACGAGCAGTACTTC
TRBV7-9	TRBJ1-2	.	few	CASSLVGARAGGYTF	TGTGCCAGCAGCTTAGTGGGTGCCAGGGCAGGCGGCTACACCTTC
TRBV18	TRBJ2-1	.	.	CASSPTSPSSYNEQFF	TGTGCCAGCTCACCAACCTCCCCCAGCTCCTACAATGAGCAGTTCTTC
TRBV19	TRBJ2-5	TRBD1	.	CASSPRDRLSETQYF	TGTGCCAGTAGTCCTCGGGACAGACTTTCCGAGACCCAGTACTTC
TRBV2	TRBJ2-1	TRBD2	few	CASSVKRDRFF	TGTGCCAGCAGTGTAAAGCGGGACCGGTTCTTC
TRBV7-2	TRBJ2-5	TRBD2	.	CASSLDSGRGETQYF	TGTGCCAGCAGCTTAGATAGCGGGAGGGGGGAGACCCAGTACTTC
TRBV5-1	TRBJ2-6	.	.	CASSHTSGTSGANVLTF	TGCGCCAGCAGCCACACTTCAGGGACCTCTGGGGCCAACGTCCTGACTTTC
TRBV5-1	TRBJ2-3	TRBD2	.	CASSLWDRTATSGVVADTQYF	TGCGCCAGCAGCCTATGGGACAGGACTGCGACTAGCGGGGTGGTGGCAGATACGCAGTATTTT
TRBV6-1	TRBJ2-7	.	once	CASSFDISGEQYF	TGTGCCAGCAGTTTCGATATCTCCGGCGAGCAGTACTTC
TRBV15	TRBJ1-1	.	.	CATSRDPMGGGTEAFF	TGTGCCACCAGCAGAGACCCCATGGGGGGAGGAACTGAAGCTTTCTTT
TRBV27	TRBJ2-7	TRBD2	many	CASSFWTSPYEQYF	TGTGCCAGCAGTTTCTGGACTAGCCCCTACGAGCAGTACTTC
TRBV7-3	TRBJ2-6	.	.	CASSLRLTSGANVLTF	TGTGCCAGCAGCTTAAGGCTAACCTCTGGGGCCAACGTCCTGACTTTC
TRBV5-1	TRBJ1-2	.	many	CATALDTGNYGYTF	TGCGCCACTGCCCTAGACACAGGGAACTATGGCTACACCTTC
TRBV5-1	TRBJ2-1	.	.	CASSFNSQSTYNEQFF	TGCGCCAGCAGCTTTAATTCCCAGTCCACCTACAATGAGCAGTTCTTC
TRBV5-1	TRBJ2-1	.	.	CASSLVSGSYNEQFF	TGCGCCAGCAGCTTGGTTTCTGGGTCCTACAATGAGCAGTTCTTC
TRBV15	TRBJ2-3	.	few	CATSIVGVRLGDTQYF	TGTGCCACCAGCATCGTCGGGGTCCGCCTCGGAGATACGCAGTATTTT
TRBV11-3	TRBJ2-7	.	.	CASSQAGGPSYEQYF	TGTGCCAGCAGCCAGGCCGGCGGGCCATCCTACGAGCAGTACTTC
TRBV7-2	TRBJ1-2	.	few	CASSLGQYGYTF	TGTGCCAGCAGCCTAGGACAGTATGGCTACACCTTC
TRBV5-6	TRBJ1-5	TRBD1	once	CASSRGQGGNQPQHF	TGTGCCAGCAGCCGCGGACAGGGGGGAAATCAGCCCCAGCATTTT
TRBV5-4	TRBJ2-5	.	.	CASSLGTGQETQYF	TGTGCCAGCAGCTTGGGCACGGGGCAAGAGACCCAGTACTTC
TRBV20-1	TRBJ2-7	.	.	CSARALHEQYF	TGCAGTGCTAGGGCCCTCCACGAGCAGTACTTC
TRBV5-4	TRBJ2-1	.	.	CASSLGGLGVSYNEQFF	TGTGCCAGCAGCTTGGGGGGGCTGGGCGTTTCGTACAATGAGCAGTTCTTC